Below, one TCR beta chain is given with its context. The source of the sample is a study of blood T cell repertoires in COVID-19. The wider study: Sites across the United States, Italy and Spain contributed samples from acute and convalescent COVID-19. PBMCs, B-cell-depleted T cells, or T cells were the source of the cDNA or gDNA that made up the material.

In the original workflow: Scientists estimated how many nucleated cells there were by amplifying reference gene primers. Data came from immunoSEQ multiplex PCR; TCRdb stores just in-frame clones and leaves some out. For V, J and clone size, that table is used; D and trimming come from the DNA. The table includes over 200,000 clones, over 70% detected once. Trimming took 3 bases from V and 5 from J; bases not matched to a gene: 4. Germline V lookup: CDR1 KGHSH, CDR2 LQKENI. The CDR3 is 13 amino acids. This clonotype originated in a man aged 40-50 years with acute or convalescent COVID-19. The chain carries TRBV18 and TRBJ2-7; 7 bases are shared with TRBD1. The sample comprised peripheral blood. The CDR3 DNA follows: TGTGCCAGCTCACCCCGACAGGGCCACGAGCAGTACTTC. It encodes CASSPRQGHEQYF. The full variable domain, rest sourced from reference TRBV18 and TRBJ2-7, is NAGVMQNPRHLVRRRGQEARLRCSPMKGHSHVYWYRQLPEEGLKFMVYLQKENIIDESGMPKERFSAEFPKEGPSILRIQQVVRGDSAAYFCASSPRQGHEQYFGPGTRLTVT.